The rows below give T cell receptor beta chains drawn from one sample of a study of T cells after yellow fever vaccination. In TCRdb, the 5' RACE reads were re-called with MiXCR into one record per CDR3 protein. This repertoire shows 110,000 or so distinct CDR3 sequences, more than 5.5% found once; its top ten account for 2.7%. Source: CD4+ T cells sorted from PBMCs, taken around 45 days after the first yellow fever vaccination. The receptors originated from a man aged 18 to 29 who received the YFV17D yellow fever vaccine. Both conserved end residues are part of each CDR3. A D gene is named only where the DNA matches it firmly. A clone size is listed for some rows: how often the clone was seen (once, few, many), or a class if it is expanded.

TGTCAAGTCCAGTTCTACGGGCTCTCGGAGAATGACGAGCAGTACTTC,CQVQFYGLSENDEQYF,16,TRBJ2-7,many,TRBV14,NA
TGTGCCAGCAGCTTGGGGGCCTCGGAGCCCCAGCATTTT,CASSLGASEPQHF,13,TRBJ1-5,many,TRBV7-3,NA
TGTGCCAGCAGTGAGTTGGGGCGGGGTGGGAACAATGAGCAGTTCTTC,CASSELGRGGNNEQFF,16,TRBJ2-1,NA,TRBV2,NA
TGTGCCAGCAGTGGGGGACTAGGCGGTGAGCAGTTCTTC,CASSGGLGGEQFF,13,TRBJ2-1,many,TRBV6-4,TRBD2
TGTGCCAGCAGTACACAGGGGGCGAAGACCGGGGAGCTGTTTTTT,CASSTQGAKTGELFF,15,TRBJ2-2,many,TRBV6-1,TRBD1
TGTGCCAGCAGTTACGGGACTAGCGGGGGTAATGAGCAGTTCTTC,CASSYGTSGGNEQFF,15,TRBJ2-1,many,TRBV6-5,TRBD2
TGTGCCAGCAGCTCCCAGACTAGCGGGGAGACCCAGTACTTC,CASSSQTSGETQYF,14,TRBJ2-5,NA,TRBV5-4,TRBD2
TGCAGCGTTTACTCTCCGACAGGAACCTCCTACGAGCAGTACTTC,CSVYSPTGTSYEQYF,15,TRBJ2-7,NA,TRBV29-1,NA
TGTGCCAGCAGGCATACAGGGATTCGTAACAATGAGCAGTTCTTC,CASRHTGIRNNEQFF,15,TRBJ2-1,few,TRBV5-4,NA
TGTGCCAGCAGTTACGGAGATGGCTACACCTTC,CASSYGDGYTF,11,TRBJ1-2,many,TRBV6-5,NA
TGTGCCAGCTCACCACCAGGACCGTACGAGCAGTACTTC,CASSPPGPYEQYF,13,TRBJ2-7,many,TRBV18,NA
TGTGCCAGCACCATACTAACCCCACGCGCCGGGGAGCTGTTTTTT,CASTILTPRAGELFF,15,TRBJ2-2,many,TRBV12-3/TRBV12-4,NA
TGTGCCAGCAGCTTAAGTTGGAGTTCGGCGCAGTATTTT,CASSLSWSSAQYF,13,TRBJ2-3,NA,TRBV7-8,NA
TGCAGTGCTAGAGATCTGAGGCAGGCCGAAGAGACCCAGTACTTC,CSARDLRQAEETQYF,15,TRBJ2-5,medium-sized,TRBV20-1,NA
TGCAGTGCTAGTCGGGCTAGCGGATCAGATACGCAGTATTTT,CSASRASGSDTQYF,14,TRBJ2-3,many,TRBV20-1,TRBD2
TGCAGCGTCGACAGGGGGTTAAACACTGAAGCTTTCTTT,CSVDRGLNTEAFF,13,TRBJ1-1,many,TRBV29-1,TRBD1
TGCGCCAGCAGCCAAGGTCCGCTAAGCGGGGATTACGAGCAGTACTTC,CASSQGPLSGDYEQYF,16,TRBJ2-7,many,TRBV4-3,TRBD2
TGTGCCAGCTCACCGACTAGCAACGCAGATACGCAGTATTTT,CASSPTSNADTQYF,14,TRBJ2-3,many,TRBV18,TRBD2
TGTGCCAGCAGCTTAGACAGCATTAGCACAGATACGCAGTATTTT,CASSLDSISTDTQYF,15,TRBJ2-3,many,TRBV11-2,NA
TGTGCCACCAGTGATTTTGTGGGAGAGACCCAGTACTTC,CATSDFVGETQYF,13,TRBJ2-5,many,TRBV24-1,NA
TGCAGCGTTGAAGGTTGGAAGCCGGGGGGGCGAGAGAACCAGTACTTC,CSVEGWKPGGRENQYF,16,TRBJ2-5,many,TRBV29-1,TRBD2
TGCGCCAGCAGTGGGCAACCCGACAATGAGCAGTTCTTC,CASSGQPDNEQFF,13,TRBJ2-1,many,TRBV5-1,NA
TGTGCCAGCAGCTCCGCAGGTACAGGGGGCCTCTATAATTCACCCCTCCACTTT,CASSSAGTGGLYNSPLHF,18,TRBJ1-6,NA,TRBV7-9,TRBD1
TGCAGCGCCTCTAGCCAGGGACAGGGCCTTGGAGATACGCAGTATTTT,CSASSQGQGLGDTQYF,16,TRBJ2-3,NA,TRBV20-1,TRBD1
TGTGCCAGCAGCCCGGGGACAGAGTTTAATGAAAAACTGTTTTTT,CASSPGTEFNEKLFF,15,TRBJ1-4,many,TRBV5-4,TRBD1
TGTGCCAGCAGTACGGGACAGGGGTTCGAGCAGTACTTC,CASSTGQGFEQYF,13,TRBJ2-7,many,TRBV12-3/TRBV12-4,TRBD1
TGCGCCAGCAGCTTGCTAGCGGAGACCCAGTACTTC,CASSLLAETQYF,12,TRBJ2-5,many,TRBV5-1,NA